Presented here are 27 T cell receptor beta chains from one specimen sequenced in a study of radiation and T cells in renal cell carcinoma. As for treatment: treatment-naive control, cytoreductive nephrectomy. Assay: immunoSEQ multiplex PCR; the TCRdb copy retains only in-frame clones and omits some. This table holds about 7,900 clones, about 61% found once. The material was tumor tissue, obtained from a patient whose treatment was nephrectomy without radiotherapy. All receptors come from a woman in her 70s with renal cell carcinoma.

The chain has TRBV4-1 and TRBJ1-1; a possible D gene is TRBD1 (6 bases). This CDR3 spans 14 amino acids. Germline lookup yields CDR1 MGHRA and CDR2 YSYEKL. V gave up 4 bases and J gave up 5 bases, with 14 bases separating them. In DNA, the CDR3 is TGCGCCAGCAGCCGACGACAGGATATAACTGAAGCTTTCTTT. This codes for CASSRRQDITEAFF.

The chain recombines TRBV30 with TRBJ1-2; the D gene is possibly TRBD1 (6 bases). Germline CDR1 and CDR2: GTSNPN and SVGIG (reference sequence). Deletions cut 3 bases from V and 6 bases from J, with 11 bases between. This CDR3 region has 12 residues. The chain's CDR3 is CAWSADSNGYTF. The DNA of the CDR3 is TGTGCCTGGAGCGCGGACAGTAATGGCTACACCTTC.

In this sample, this clone is medium-sized (0.01 to 0.1%). The chain is built from TRBV10-3 and TRBJ2-5; no reliable D call. The V end lost 4 bases, the J end lost 5 bases, and 14 bases lay between the germline ends. There are 14 residues in the CDR3. Per germline, CDR1 ENHRY and CDR2 SYGVKD. CDR3 nucleotides: TGTGCCATCAGTGGGGCGTCAACCAGGGAGACCCAGTACTTC. It encodes CAISGASTRETQYF.

This chain connects TRBV30 to TRBJ1-1, with D uncertain. Germline CDR1 is GTSNPN and CDR2 is SVGIG (reference sequence). The CDR3 loop spans 10 amino acids. V was pared by 4 bases and J by 2 bases, with 2 bases between. The CDR3 protein is CAWINTEAFF. Written as DNA, the CDR3 is TGTGCCTGGATAAACACTGAAGCTTTCTTT.

The chain has TRBV19 and TRBJ1-3; D call uncertain. The V end was cut by 3 bases, the J end by 2 bases, with 11 bases between. Germline CDR1 is LNHDA and CDR2 is SQIVND (reference sequence). The CDR3 runs 15 residues. The CDR3 region is CASSISSYPGNTIYF. CDR3 nucleotides: TGTGCCAGTAGTATTTCCAGCTACCCTGGAAACACCATATATTTT.

The chain carries TRBV18 and TRBJ1-5; no reliable D call. Germline CDR1 and CDR2: KGHSH and LQKENI. This CDR3 has 13 amino acids. V lost 1 base, J lost 5 bases, and 6 bases lay in between. The DNA for the CDR3 is TGTGCCAGCTCACCACTATTAGATCAGCCCCAGCATTTT. Protein sequence: CASSPLLDQPQHF.

By proportion, this clone is hyperexpanded (1% or more). The chain employs TRBV30 and TRBJ1-2; 7 bases match TRBD1. With V trimmed by 2 bases and J by 8 bases, 14 bases remained unmatched. From germline, CDR1 is GTSNPN and CDR2 SVGIG (reference sequence). The CDR3 sequence is 15 residues long. CDR3 amino acids: CAWSLTGSGTGGYTF. In DNA, the CDR3 is TGTGCCTGGAGTTTGACAGGGAGCGGCACTGGAGGCTACACCTTC. The whole variable domain, remainder taken from reference TRBV30 and TRBJ1-2, is SQTIHQWPATLVQPVGSPLSLECTVEGTSNPNLYWYRQAAGRGLQLLFYSVGIGQISSEVPQNLSASRPQDRQFILSSKKLLLSDSGFYLCAWSLTGSGTGGYTFGSGTRLTVV.

The chain recombines TRBV30 with TRBJ2-5; TRBD2 aligns across 7 bases. The V and J ends lost 2 bases and 0 bases, in that order; junction bases with no gene match: 3. Per the germline V gene, CDR1 is GTSNPN and CDR2 is SVGIG (reference sequence). The CDR3 spans 14 residues. The CDR3 protein is CAWSPLADQETQYF. DNA for the CDR3: TGTGCCTGGAGTCCTCTAGCGGACCAAGAGACCCAGTACTTC.

V gene TRBV5-5 combines with J gene TRBJ1-1; 7 nucleotides match TRBD1. Germline loops: CDR1 SGHKS, CDR2 YYEKEE (reference sequence). This CDR3 spans 15 amino acids. J gave up 6 bases and V 0 bases, and 8 bases lay outside the gene matches. The CDR3 DNA reads TGTGCCAGCAGCTTGGATCGTGCAGGGGGAGCTGAAGCTTTCTTT. Protein product: CASSLDRAGGAEAFF.

This chain joins TRBV7-2 and TRBJ1-2; D call uncertain. The CDR3 runs 15 residues. Germline V gives CDR1 SGHTA, CDR2 FQGNSA. The V gene lost 0 bases and the J gene lost 0 bases, with 8 bases spanning the gap. The CDR3 loop reads CASSLALNTNYGYTF. The DNA of the CDR3 is TGTGCCAGCAGCTTAGCACTAAATACTAACTATGGCTACACCTTC.

This clone appeared a few times. The chain employs TRBV7-8 and TRBJ1-5; no reliable D call. V was trimmed by 1 base and J by 3 bases, leaving 7 bases between them. The CDR3 has 14 residues. Germline V lookup: CDR1 SGHVS, CDR2 FQNEAQ. CDR3 DNA sequence: TGTGCCAGCAGCTTAGAAGGGTCCAATCAGCCCCAGCATTTT. This codes for CASSLEGSNQPQHF.

This clone was observed a few times. V gene TRBV7-3 combines with J gene TRBJ2-5; D gene uncertain. This CDR3 region has 12 residues. V lost 6 bases, J lost 5 bases, and 10 bases lay in between. Per the germline V gene, CDR1 is SGHTA and CDR2 is FQGTGA. The DNA for the CDR3 is TGTGCCAGCAGTCTCGACGGGGAGACCCAGTACTTC. This encodes CASSLDGETQYF.

This clone occurred a few times. The V gene is TRBV27, the J gene TRBJ1-1, with D unclear. Between the trimmed V and J ends, which lost 2 bases and 2 bases, there was a span of 6 bases. Looked up from germline, CDR1 is MNHEY and CDR2 is SMNVEV (reference sequence). The CDR3 is made up of 13 amino acids. CDR3 bases: TGTGCCAGCAGTTTAGCAGATAACACTGAAGCTTTCTTT. Its translation: CASSLADNTEAFF.

The chain couples TRBV12-5 to TRBJ2-6; D not resolved. Trimming removed 6 bases from V and 0 bases from J, with 6 bases in between. The CDR3 length is 14 residues. Germline CDR1 and CDR2: LGHNT and FRNRAP. CDR3 in amino acids: CASGHSSGANVLTF. The CDR3 DNA reads TGTGCTAGTGGCCACAGCTCTGGGGCCAACGTCCTGACTTTC.

The J gene is TRBJ1-4, the V gene TRBV4-1; D call uncertain. Trimming left V 3 bases short and J 2 bases short, with 16 bases between. Germline V CDR1 and CDR2: MGHRA, YSYEKL. This CDR3 region has 17 residues. Here the CDR3 reads CASSHTSGRETNEKLFF. CDR3 sequence (DNA): TGCGCCAGCAGCCATACCTCGGGGAGGGAGACTAATGAAAAACTGTTTTTT.

J is TRBJ1-2 and V is TRBV6-6; TRBD1 is a possible D gene (6 bases). From germline, CDR1 is MNHNY and CDR2 SVGAGI (reference sequence). V gave up 4 bases and J gave up 6 bases, with 21 bases separating them. The CDR3 is 16 residues long. This chain's CDR3 is CASSFPPTRGENGYTF. The CDR3 DNA is TGTGCCAGCAGTTTTCCTCCCACCAGGGGCGAAAATGGCTACACCTTC.

This chain connects TRBV6-1 to TRBJ1-5; 10 positions agree with TRBD1. V shed 4 bases and J 6 bases; nucleotides not matched to a gene: 9. The CDR3 spans 16 residues. The V gene's germline CDR1 is MNHNS and CDR2 SASEGT. CDR3 region: CASSARDRGLGQPQHF. Here the CDR3 DNA reads TGTGCCAGCAGTGCCAGGGACAGGGGATTGGGTCAGCCCCAGCATTTT.

The rearrangement links TRBV30 to TRBJ1-2, with D unresolved. The CDR3 has 13 residues. Germline V lookup: CDR1 GTSNPN, CDR2 SVGIG (reference sequence). Trimming took off 2 bases at V and 3 bases at J, with 10 bases between the two ends. CDR3 coding DNA: TGTGCCTGGAGTTGGGAGGGCGACTATGGCTACACCTTC. Protein: CAWSWEGDYGYTF.

The table lists this clone with a few counts. This chain uses TRBV30 with TRBJ2-2; 11 bases map to TRBD1. V lost 5 bases, J lost 6 bases, and 5 bases stayed unmatched. Germline V gives CDR1 GTSNPN, CDR2 SVGIG (reference sequence). CDR3 length: 14 amino acids. CDR3 protein: CAWGTGGVAGELFF. The CDR3 DNA reads TGTGCCTGGGGGACAGGGGGGGTCGCCGGGGAGCTGTTTTTT.

This chain uses TRBV29-1 with TRBJ1-1; D possibly corresponds to TRBD1 (5 bases). The CDR3 runs 14 residues. Germline V gives CDR1 SQVTM, CDR2 ANQGSEA. Between the trimmed V and J ends, which lost 8 bases and 7 bases, there was a span of 23 bases. In nucleotides, the CDR3 is TGCAGCATTTTGCGAATGGGACTTAATTTTGAAGCTTTCTTT. Translating gives CSILRMGLNFEAFF.

The gene calls are TRBV5-1 and TRBJ1-1, with D hard to call. Germline CDR1 is SGHRS and CDR2 is YFSETQ. Deletions cut 0 bases from V and 7 bases from J, with 10 bases between. CDR3 size: 13 residues. The CDR3: CASSLVLEGEAFF. The CDR3 DNA sequence: TGCGCCAGCAGCTTGGTTTTGGAGGGTGAAGCTTTCTTT. The variable domain in full, completed from reference TRBV5-1 and TRBJ1-1, reads KAGVTQTPRYLIKTRGQQVTLSCSPISGHRSVSWYQQTPGQGLQFLFEYFSETQRNKGNFPGRFSGRQFSNSRSEMNVSTLELGDSALYLCASSLVLEGEAFFGQGTRLTVV.

In its sample, this clone was seen a few times. V and J are TRBV4-2 and TRBJ2-7; 8 bases map to TRBD1. Germline-derived CDR1 and CDR2 are LGHNA and YNFKEQ. This CDR3 spans 14 amino acids. The junction had 8 bases not matched to a gene; V was cut back by 5 bases and J by 5 bases. CDR3 DNA: TGTGCCAGCAGCTCCGACAGGGGCGCACACGAGCAGTACTTC. Translating gives CASSSDRGAHEQYF.

Turning to this clone: The junction and the germline gene differ at one end; a read error may be behind it. This rearrangement joins TRBV19 to TRBJ2-3; D perhaps matches TRBD1 (6 bases). CDR1 is LNHDA and CDR2 is SQIVND in the germline V gene (reference sequence). This CDR3 region has 10 residues. In DNA, the CDR3 is TGTGCGAGTAGGGGGGATACGCAGTATTTT. The encoded protein is CASRGDTQYF. Full variable domain (rest looked up from reference TRBV19 and TRBJ2-3): DGGITQSPKYLFRKEGQNVTLSCEQNLNHDAMYWYRQDPGQGLRLIYYSQIVNDFQKGDIAEGYSVSREKKESFPLTVTSAQKNPTAFYLCASRGDTQYFGPGTRLTVL.

The chain is built from TRBV4-1 and TRBJ2-5; D possibly uses TRBD1 or TRBD2 (5 bases each). From germline, CDR1 is MGHRA and CDR2 YSYEKL. V was trimmed by 1 base and J by 1 base, leaving 16 bases between them. This CDR3 is 17 amino acids long. The CDR3 is CASSQVPGGGGQETQYF. The CDR3, as DNA: TGCGCCAGCAGCCAAGTCCCGGGCGGTGGGGGCCAAGAGACCCAGTACTTC.

This clone is medium-sized (0.01 to 0.1%) by share. The J gene is TRBJ2-7, the V gene TRBV7-9; D could derive from TRBD1 or TRBD2 (5 bases each). This CDR3 comprises 15 residues. CDR1 SEHNR and CDR2 FQNEAQ come from the germline V gene (reference sequence). V lost 1 base, J lost 0 bases, and 10 bases lay in between. The CDR3 DNA reads TGTGCCAGCAGCTTAGAGGGGAGCCCCTCCTACGAGCAGTACTTC. Protein product: CASSLEGSPSYEQYF.

The chain couples TRBV19 to TRBJ2-5, with D possibly TRBD2 on 5 matching bases. CDR1 LNHDA and CDR2 SQIVND come from the germline V gene (reference sequence). This CDR3 has 12 residues. The ends were cut back, 10 bases at V and 2 bases at J, with 11 bases in the middle. The CDR3 coding sequence is TGTGCCACGAGATCGGGACAAGAGACCCAGTACTTC. Translated: CATRSGQETQYF.

The gene calls are TRBV6-6 and TRBJ1-1; D is undetermined. This CDR3 has 14 amino acids. V was trimmed by 8 bases and J by 5 bases, leaving 18 bases between them. The germline gives CDR1 MNHNY, CDR2 SVGAGI (reference sequence). The CDR3 protein is CASRREGEVTEAFF. In DNA, the CDR3 is TGTGCCAGCCGTAGAGAGGGCGAGGTGACTGAAGCTTTCTTT.